This is a list of T cell receptor beta chains from one sample in a study of T cells in tuberculosis. TCRdb's copy holds only in-frame clones and misses some; the assay was immunoSEQ multiplex PCR. The top ten clones hold 6% to 8% of a sample with 25,000 to 40,000 clones, 85% to 95% of them seen once. The specimen sequenced was PBMCs. The receptor set was obtained from a donor aged 10-29 years with latent tuberculosis or without tuberculosis infection. Some clones in this sample may be carry-over from other donors' samples. Both conserved end residues are part of each CDR3. A D gene is named only where the DNA matches it firmly. Clone sizes are given selectively: once, few, many, or a class where the clone is expanded.

.	TRBV5-1	TRBD1	TRBJ1-1	CASSLVGTGVGTEAFF	TGCGCCAGCAGCTTGGTAGGGACAGGGGTAGGGACTGAAGCTTTCTTT
.	TRBV28	.	TRBJ2-7	CASSQPWTFSYEQYF	TGTGCCAGCAGCCAACCTTGGACTTTCTCCTACGAGCAGTACTTC
.	TRBV5-1	.	TRBJ2-7	CASSLPEGQSGEQYF	TGCGCCAGCAGCTTGCCCGAAGGACAGTCGGGTGAGCAGTACTTC
.	TRBV5-1	TRBD2	TRBJ2-7	CASSLEGRLAGEQYF	TGCGCCAGCAGCTTGGAAGGGAGACTAGCGGGCGAGCAGTACTTC
.	TRBV7-9	.	TRBJ1-1	CASSLQQANTEAFF	TGTGCCAGCAGCTTACAACAGGCAAACACTGAAGCTTTCTTT
.	TRBV5-1	.	TRBJ2-1	CASSLAGLSSYNEQFF	TGCGCCAGCAGCTTGGCAGGCCTGAGCTCCTACAATGAGCAGTTCTTC
.	TRBV11-2	TRBD1	TRBJ2-7	CASSLGGTASYEQYF	TGTGCCAGCAGCTTAGGAGGGACAGCCTCCTACGAGCAGTACTTC
.	TRBV5-4	TRBD2	TRBJ2-7	CASSLDSGRAHEQYF	TGTGCCAGCAGCTTGGATAGCGGGAGGGCCCACGAGCAGTACTTC
.	TRBV2	.	TRBJ1-1	CASSEGQMNTEAFF	TGTGCCAGCAGTGAAGGCCAGATGAACACTGAAGCTTTCTTT
.	TRBV5-1	TRBD1	TRBJ1-2	CASSIPRTGAAGGYTF	TGCGCCAGCAGCATCCCCCGGACAGGGGCCGCCGGGGGCTACACCTTC
once	TRBV27	TRBD1	TRBJ2-2	CASSFATGGDTGELFF	TGTGCCAGCAGTTTCGCGACAGGGGGCGACACCGGGGAGCTGTTTTTT
once	TRBV7-8	TRBD1	TRBJ1-1	CASSDSGTGGMNTEAFF	TGTGCCAGCAGCGATTCCGGGACAGGGGGAATGAACACTGAAGCTTTCTTT
.	TRBV28	.	TRBJ1-2	CASSSPGLYGYTF	TGTGCCAGCAGTTCACCGGGGTTATATGGCTACACCTTC
.	TRBV2	.	TRBJ2-1	CASSDRGAGPVYNEQFF	TGTGCCAGCAGTGACAGGGGTGCAGGACCCGTCTACAATGAGCAGTTCTTC
.	TRBV5-1	TRBD1	TRBJ2-1	CASSATTGQGRTAYNEQFF	TGCGCCAGCAGCGCTACCACCGGACAGGGAAGGACAGCCTACAATGAGCAGTTCTTC
.	TRBV12-5	.	TRBJ2-5	CASGNQQETQYF	TGTGCTAGTGGTAATCAGCAAGAGACCCAGTACTTC
.	TRBV28	.	TRBJ2-7	CASSLSQRRTGPSPYEQYF	TGTGCCAGCAGTTTATCGCAGCGCAGAACAGGCCCTTCCCCCTACGAGCAGTACTTC
.	TRBV5-4	.	TRBJ1-1	CASSLGQVMNTEAFF	TGTGCCAGCAGCTTGGGGCAGGTCATGAACACTGAAGCTTTCTTT
.	TRBV12-5	.	TRBJ1-5	CASGLADTFGQPQHF	TGTGCTAGTGGTTTGGCCGACACCTTTGGCCAGCCCCAGCATTTT
.	TRBV28	.	TRBJ1-1	CASNPPRGAGDTEAFF	TGTGCCAGCAACCCTCCCCGGGGGGCGGGGGACACTGAAGCTTTCTTT
.	TRBV28	.	TRBJ2-2	CASSVEGVNTGELFF	TGTGCCAGCAGTGTCGAAGGGGTGAACACCGGGGAGCTGTTTTTT
.	TRBV14	TRBD1	TRBJ1-2	CASSQRQGGWDGYTF	TGTGCCAGCAGCCAGAGACAGGGGGGCTGGGATGGCTACACCTTC
.	TRBV5-5	.	TRBJ1-1	CASSPRVQGHPMTTEAFF	TGTGCCAGCAGCCCAAGGGTGCAGGGCCACCCGATGACCACTGAAGCTTTCTTT
.	TRBV11-2	TRBD2	TRBJ2-7	CASSNSGGASYEQYF	TGTGCCAGCAGCAATAGCGGGGGGGCCTCCTACGAGCAGTACTTC
.	TRBV4-2	.	TRBJ1-5	CASSQEGQNSNQPQHF	TGTGCCAGCAGCCAAGAGGGACAAAATAGCAATCAGCCCCAGCATTTT
.	TRBV7-9	.	TRBJ2-3	CASSLSADTQYF	TGTGCCAGCAGCTTATCGGCAGATACGCAGTATTTT
.	TRBV4-2	.	TRBJ2-2	CASSQALGEGSGELFF	TGTGCCAGCAGCCAAGCCCTGGGTGAGGGTTCCGGGGAGCTGTTTTTT